This T cell receptor beta chain was sequenced for a study of T cell responses to AZD1222 COVID-19 vaccine. The table came from immunoSEQ multiplex PCR; TCRdb's copy has only in-frame clones and leaves some out. The repertoire holds approximately 140,000 clones, with 85% to 95% as singletons. Germline CDR1 and CDR2: PRHDT and FYEKMQ (reference sequence). This CDR3 contains 14 residues. J lost 8 bases, V lost 4 bases, and 3 bases had no gene match. Here the sequenced sample was peripheral blood, taken on day 0 of AZD1222 vaccination. The sequence was collected from an adult in good health. The chain employs TRBV13 and TRBJ2-1; TRBD2 agrees at 12 bases. CDR3 in amino acids: CASSWGLAGDEQFF. The DNA of the CDR3 is TGTGCCAGCAGCTGGGGACTAGCGGGCGATGAGCAGTTCTTC.